This T cell receptor (beta chain) is drawn from a study of T cells in Graves' hyperthyroidism and ophthalmopathy. The CDR3 runs 13 residues. Germline V gene data show CDR1 as MNHEY and CDR2 as SVGAGI. The V gene lost 2 bases and the J gene lost 0 bases, with 4 bases spanning the gap. Hyperthyroidism had been newly diagnosed in patients aged 18 to 65, and its duration was under 2 months. Diagnoses rested on clinical symptoms, serum thyroxine and TRAb, thyroid ultrasound and orbital computed tomography. This clonotype was counted at least ten times. Its specificity is unknown. Notes on the study in general: The majority of expanded thyroid clonotypes above 0.001 also appeared in blood. From stable hyperthyroidism, ophthalmopathy was separated by a 13 V-J model.

Authors of the study amplified TCR beta CDR3 regions from RNA transcripts. The HTBI set primed first-round TCR CDR3 RT-PCR. MiXCR was run by TCRdb on the multiplex PCR reads, yielding one entry per CDR3 protein. The sample holds a few hundred thousand distinct CDR3 sequences; 15% to 19% are singletons and the top ten take roughly 7.3%. Sequencing input: blood. V gene TRBV6-5 combines with J gene TRBJ1-1; D call uncertain. The receptor was derived from a woman in her twenties or thirties with Graves' hyperthyroidism. The CDR3 protein is CASSYIVNTEAFF. The CDR3 DNA sequence: TGTGCCAGCAGTTACATCGTGAACACTGAAGCTTTCTTT.